The 5 T cell receptor beta chains given below trace back to one sample, sequenced in a study of control samples from healthy donors and cancer patients. TCRdb's table, derived via immunoSEQ multiplex PCR, lists solely in-frame clones and lacks some. The sample includes about 29,000 clones, 70% to 90% seen only once; the top ten take about 3.8%. The sequenced sample was formalin-fixed, paraffin-embedded tissue. Every receptor here comes from a female donor with melanoma.

This clone occurred once. This sequence joins TRBV7-9 and TRBJ2-5; D possibly uses TRBD1 or TRBD2 (5 bases each). V was trimmed by 3 bases and J by 3 bases, leaving 11 bases between them. The CDR3 covers 14 residues. Germline V gene sequence: CDR1 SEHNR, CDR2 FQNEAQ (reference sequence). The CDR3 DNA reads TGTGCCAGCAGCTTCGGGGCCAGTGAAGAGACCCAGTACTTC. Amino acid sequence: CASSFGASEETQYF.

The rearrangement joins TRBV9 to TRBJ1-1, with 9 nucleotides matching TRBD1. The CDR3 loop spans 14 amino acids. The ends lost 4 bases at V and 3 bases at J; junction bases unmatched: 4. In germline, CDR1 is SGDLS, CDR2 YYNGEE. Written as DNA, the CDR3 is TGTGCCAGCAGCTTGGGGACAGGGTACACTGAAGCTTTCTTT. Translated, it gives CASSLGTGYTEAFF.

The CDR3, as DNA: TGTGCCAGCAGTTCCTACAATGAGCAGTTCTTC. It translates to CASSSYNEQFF. The chain carries TRBV12-3 or TRBV12-4 and TRBJ2-1; no reliable D call. The CDR3 length is 11 residues. Trimming took off 4 bases at V and 2 bases at J, with 0 bases between the two ends.

This chain connects TRBV7-2 to TRBJ2-1; D might be TRBD1 (6 bases). The germline V gene has CDR1 SGHTA and CDR2 FQGNSA. V shed 4 bases and J shed 9 bases, with 22 bases lying between them. The CDR3 runs 16 residues. DNA of the CDR3: TGTGCCAGCAGCTCTACACCTCGACAGGAGGTGGCTGAGCAGTTCTTC. It is translated as CASSSTPRQEVAEQFF.

The chain carries TRBV7-8 and TRBJ1-5; D possibly corresponds to TRBD1 (6 bases). CDR1 and CDR2 from the germline V gene are SGHVS and FQNEAQ. V was shortened by 5 bases and J by 4 bases, with 12 bases between the two germline ends. This CDR3 has 14 amino acids. CDR3 nucleotide sequence: TGTGCCAGCAGCCACGGGACACCGAATCAGCCCCAGCATTTT. Translation gives CASSHGTPNQPQHF.